Sequencing of this T cell receptor beta chain was carried out in a study of T cell responses to AZD1222 COVID-19 vaccine. About this clone: As yet, its antigen is unknown.

Profiled with immunoSEQ multiplex PCR; TCRdb holds only in-frame clones, not every one. The profile shows about 120,000 clones, about 86% of them singletons. General study results and limits: Spike-specific TCR breadth and depth were elevated following two AZD1222 doses. There were mostly white British donors and more females than males, and clonal diversity was possibly underestimated.

Germline CDR1 reads SGHDT; CDR2 reads YYEEEE. V gave up 2 bases and J gave up 3 bases, with 14 bases separating them. This CDR3 region has 15 residues. This sequence originates from an adult in good health. The gene calls are TRBV5-6 and TRBJ2-5, with D unclear. The sample consisted of peripheral blood, taken on day 0 of AZD1222 vaccination. The CDR3 sequence is CASSLAPPGEETQYF. The CDR3 coding sequence is TGTGCCAGCAGCTTAGCCCCGCCTGGGGAAGAGACCCAGTACTTC.